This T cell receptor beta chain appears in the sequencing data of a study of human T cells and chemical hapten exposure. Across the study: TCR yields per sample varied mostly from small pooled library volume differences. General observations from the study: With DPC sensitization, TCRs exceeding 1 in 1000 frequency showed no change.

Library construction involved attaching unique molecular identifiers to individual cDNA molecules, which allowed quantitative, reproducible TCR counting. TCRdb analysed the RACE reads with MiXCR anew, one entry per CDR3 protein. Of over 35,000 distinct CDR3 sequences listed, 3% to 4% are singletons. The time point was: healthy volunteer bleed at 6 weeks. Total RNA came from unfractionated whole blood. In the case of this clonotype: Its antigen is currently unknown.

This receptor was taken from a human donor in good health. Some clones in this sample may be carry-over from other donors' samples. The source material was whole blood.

CDR3 sequence (DNA): TGTGCCAGCAGTTACTCGTCTCGGGACTCACCCCTCCACTTT. It yields the protein CASSYSSRDSPLHF. The chain combines TRBV6-6 with TRBJ1-6; maybe TRBD1 (5 bases). Trimming left V 0 bases short and J 10 bases short, with 10 bases between. The CDR3 totals 14 residues. Germline V CDR1 and CDR2: MNHNY, SVGAGI (reference sequence).